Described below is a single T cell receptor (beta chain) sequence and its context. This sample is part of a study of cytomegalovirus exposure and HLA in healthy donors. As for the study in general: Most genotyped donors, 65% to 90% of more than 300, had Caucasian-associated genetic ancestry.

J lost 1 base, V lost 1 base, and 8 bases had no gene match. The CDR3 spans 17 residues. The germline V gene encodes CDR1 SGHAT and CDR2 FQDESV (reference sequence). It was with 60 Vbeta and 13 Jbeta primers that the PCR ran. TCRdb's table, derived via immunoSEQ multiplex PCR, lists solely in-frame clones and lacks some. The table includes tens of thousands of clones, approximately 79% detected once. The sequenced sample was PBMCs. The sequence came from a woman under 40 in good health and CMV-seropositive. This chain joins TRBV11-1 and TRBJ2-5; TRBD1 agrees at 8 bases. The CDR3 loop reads CASSLDGVRGRQETQYF. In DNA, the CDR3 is TGTGCCAGCAGCTTAGATGGGGTCAGGGGGCGCCAAGAGACCCAGTACTTC. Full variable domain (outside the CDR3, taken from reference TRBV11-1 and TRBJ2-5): EAEVAQSPRYKITEKSQAVAFWCDPISGHATLYWYRQILGQGPELLVQFQDESVVDDSQLPKDRFSAERLKGVDSTLKIQPAELGDSAMYLCASSLDGVRGRQETQYFGPGTRLLVL.